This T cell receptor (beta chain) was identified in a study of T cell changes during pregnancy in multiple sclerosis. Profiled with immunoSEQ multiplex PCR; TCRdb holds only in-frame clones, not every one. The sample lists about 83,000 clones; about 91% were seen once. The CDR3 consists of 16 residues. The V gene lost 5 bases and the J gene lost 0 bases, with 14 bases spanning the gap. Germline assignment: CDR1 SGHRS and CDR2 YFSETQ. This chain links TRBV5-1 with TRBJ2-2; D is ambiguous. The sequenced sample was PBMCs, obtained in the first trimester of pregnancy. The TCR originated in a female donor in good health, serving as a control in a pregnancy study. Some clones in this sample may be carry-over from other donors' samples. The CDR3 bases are TGCGCCAGCAGATCTGACTCGTTCGCGAACACCGGGGAGCTGTTTTTT. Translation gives CASRSDSFANTGELFF.